Listed here is a single T cell receptor (beta chain). Germline loops: CDR1 MNHEY, CDR2 SVGAGI. The V segment lost 6 bases and the J segment 4 bases; nucleotides outside the gene matches: 7. The CDR3 runs to 14 residues. This sample is drawn from a study of blood T cell repertoires in COVID-19. On the study more broadly: Both acute and convalescent COVID-19 samples were obtained from the United States, Italy and Spain. T cells, B-cell-depleted T cells, or PBMCs provided the cDNA or gDNA that served as material.

Original data processing: Cell counts per sample came from amplifying reference gene primers. TCRdb keeps only in-frame clones here, not all; method: immunoSEQ multiplex PCR. From that table come the V and J calls and clone size; the DNA was used to work out D and trimming. This sample has about 270,000 clones, with approximately 83% found just once. The V call is TRBV6-5, the J call TRBJ1-2, with 8 nucleotides matching TRBD1. The sample consisted of peripheral blood. The sequence was obtained from a woman between 70 and 85 years old with acute or convalescent COVID-19. The CDR3 spells CASRPGTGTYGYTF. CDR3 bases: TGTGCCAGCAGGCCCGGGACAGGCACCTATGGCTACACCTTC.